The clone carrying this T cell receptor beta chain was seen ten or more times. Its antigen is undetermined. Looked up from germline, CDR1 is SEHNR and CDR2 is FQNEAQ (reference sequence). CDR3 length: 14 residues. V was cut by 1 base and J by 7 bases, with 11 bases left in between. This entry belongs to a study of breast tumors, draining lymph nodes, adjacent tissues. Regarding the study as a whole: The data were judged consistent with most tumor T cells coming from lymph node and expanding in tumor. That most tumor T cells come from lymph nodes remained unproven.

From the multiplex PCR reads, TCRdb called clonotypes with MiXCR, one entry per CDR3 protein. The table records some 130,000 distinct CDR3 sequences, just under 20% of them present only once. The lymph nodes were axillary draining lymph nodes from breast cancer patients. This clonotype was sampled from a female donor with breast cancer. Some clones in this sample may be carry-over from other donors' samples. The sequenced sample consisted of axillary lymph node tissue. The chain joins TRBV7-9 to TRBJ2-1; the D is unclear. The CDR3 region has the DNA TGTGCCAGCAGCTTAGGGGTTAGTGGGAATGAGCAGTTCTTC. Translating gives CASSLGVSGNEQFF. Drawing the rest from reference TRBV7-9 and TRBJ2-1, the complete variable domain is DTGVSQNPRHKITKRGQNVTFRCDPISEHNRLYWYRQTLGQGPEFLTYFQNEAQLEKSRLLSDRFSAERPKGSFSTLEIQRTEQGDSAMYLCASSLGVSGNEQFFGPGTRLTVL.